This T cell receptor beta chain was sequenced during a study of blood T cell repertoires in COVID-19. This table comes from immunoSEQ multiplex PCR, and its TCRdb copy is limited to in-frame clones, with some not included. The sample has about 320,000 clones, more than 90% seen once. The germline V gene encodes CDR1 SGHNT and CDR2 YYREEE (reference sequence). The CDR3 covers 13 residues. V lost 4 bases and J lost 4; bases outside the gene matches: 3. The rearrangement links TRBV5-4 to TRBJ1-1; 8 bases line up with TRBD1. Sequenced: PBMCs or T cells enriched from blood (not recorded which). The sequence came from a woman in her 30s who had been exposed to COVID-19. CDR3 sequence reads: CASSPGQGTEAFF. CDR3 bases: TGTGCCAGCAGCCCAGGACAGGGCACTGAAGCTTTCTTT.